This T cell receptor (beta chain) was retrieved from a study of cytomegalovirus exposure and HLA in healthy donors. Study results and limitations: Reports credit the classifier with highly specific, highly sensitive diagnosis of cytomegalovirus status.

Per germline, CDR1 SGHTA and CDR2 FQGNSA. V was clipped by 5 bases and J by 4 bases; unmatched bases: 5. The CDR3 totals 15 residues. A multiplex PCR was run with 60 Vbeta primers and 13 Jbeta primers. Sequencing was performed with immunoSEQ multiplex PCR; in TCRdb, only in-frame clones are kept and a portion is missing. The repertoire has roughly 230,000 clones, about 85% of them found once; the top ten carry 0.2% to 0.25%. About this clone itself: Its matching antigen is unknown.

Sequences were obtained from PBMCs. The V call is TRBV7-2, the J call TRBJ2-1; 10 nucleotides agree with TRBD2. This TCR came from a girl aged 2 to 10 in good health and CMV-seronegative. The CDR3 sequence is CASSEGLAIYNEQFF. The CDR3, as DNA: TGTGCCAGCAGCGAGGGACTAGCGATATACAATGAGCAGTTCTTC.